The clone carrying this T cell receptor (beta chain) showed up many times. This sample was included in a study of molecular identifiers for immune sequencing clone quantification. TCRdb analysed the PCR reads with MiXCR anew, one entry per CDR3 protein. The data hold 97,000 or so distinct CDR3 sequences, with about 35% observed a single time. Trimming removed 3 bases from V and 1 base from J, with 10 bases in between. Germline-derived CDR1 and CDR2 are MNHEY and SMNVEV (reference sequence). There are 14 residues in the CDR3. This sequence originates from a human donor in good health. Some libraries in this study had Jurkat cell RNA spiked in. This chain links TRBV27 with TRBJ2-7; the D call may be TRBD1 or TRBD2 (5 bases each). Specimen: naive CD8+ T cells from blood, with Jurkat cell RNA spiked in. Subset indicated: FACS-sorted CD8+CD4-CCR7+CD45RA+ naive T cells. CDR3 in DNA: TGTGCCAGCAGTTTGATTGGGGGTTCCTACGAGCAGTACTTC. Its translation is CASSLIGGSYEQYF.